The clone carrying this TCR beta chain has only one observation. These data originate in a study of T cell responses to AZD1222 COVID-19 vaccine. Germline CDR1 and CDR2: SEHNR and FQNEAQ (reference sequence). This CDR3 comprises 13 residues. Trimming cost V 7 bases and J 5 bases, with 15 bases left between them. Measured with immunoSEQ multiplex PCR; TCRdb has only the in-frame clones, and not every one. The table includes around 140,000 clones, around 86% detected once. The sequence was collected from an adult in good health. The material was peripheral blood, obtained on day 0 of AZD1222 vaccination. This chain uses TRBV7-9 with TRBJ2-7; D may be TRBD2 (5 bases). For the CDR3, the DNA is TGTGCCAGCACCATAAGGAGAGGGAACGAGCAGTACTTC. It translates to CASTIRRGNEQYF.